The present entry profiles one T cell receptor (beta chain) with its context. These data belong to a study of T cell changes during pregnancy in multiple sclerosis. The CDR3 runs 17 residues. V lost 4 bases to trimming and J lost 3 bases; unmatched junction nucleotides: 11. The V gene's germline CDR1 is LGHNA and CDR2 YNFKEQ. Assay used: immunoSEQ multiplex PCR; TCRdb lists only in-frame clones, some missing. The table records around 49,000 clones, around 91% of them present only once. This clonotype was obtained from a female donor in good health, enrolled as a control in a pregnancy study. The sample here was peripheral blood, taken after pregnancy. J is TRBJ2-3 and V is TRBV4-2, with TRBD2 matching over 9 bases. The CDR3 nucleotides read TGTGCCAGCAGCCGCAGCTGGCGGGGGGGAACTACAGATACGCAGTATTTT. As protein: CASSRSWRGGTTDTQYF.